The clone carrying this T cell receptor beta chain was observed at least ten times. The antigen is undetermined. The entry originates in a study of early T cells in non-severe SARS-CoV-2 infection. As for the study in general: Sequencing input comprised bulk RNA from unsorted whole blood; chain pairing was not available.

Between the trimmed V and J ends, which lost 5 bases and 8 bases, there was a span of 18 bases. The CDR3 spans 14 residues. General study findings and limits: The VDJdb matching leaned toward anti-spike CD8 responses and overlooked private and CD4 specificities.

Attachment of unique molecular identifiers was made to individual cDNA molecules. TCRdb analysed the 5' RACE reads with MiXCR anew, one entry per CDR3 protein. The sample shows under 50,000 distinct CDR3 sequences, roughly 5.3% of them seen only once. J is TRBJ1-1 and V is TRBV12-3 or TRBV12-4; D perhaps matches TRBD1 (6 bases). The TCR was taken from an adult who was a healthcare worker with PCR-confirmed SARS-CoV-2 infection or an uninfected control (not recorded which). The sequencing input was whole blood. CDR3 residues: CASSGFIDRREAFF. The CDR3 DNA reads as TGTGCCAGCAGTGGATTCATTGACAGGCGAGAAGCTTTCTTT.